What follows are 3 T cell receptor beta chains derived from one specimen sequenced in a study of technical replicates of blood from a handful of donors. Clones were sequenced by immunoSEQ multiplex PCR, and TCRdb holds only the in-frame ones, with some missing. The sample consists of more than 45,000 clones, less than 95% of them appearing once. The specimen was PBMCs. The receptors come from a human donor in good health. Some clones in this sample may be carry-over from other donors' samples.

This chain connects TRBV5-3 to TRBJ1-2, with 12 bases lining up with TRBD1. TRBV5-3 is flagged as an ORF with uncertain function. Losses at the gene ends were 4 bases for V and 8 bases for J; bases not matched to a gene: 18. This CDR3 has 18 amino acids. The CDR3 sequence: CARSPGPGQGASLGGYTF. CDR3 DNA sequence: TGTGCCAGAAGCCCAGGGCCGGGACAGGGGGCTTCCCTGGGAGGCTACACCTTC.

This clone was counted once. This rearrangement joins TRBV6-5 to TRBJ2-1, with 7 bases matching TRBD2. Germline loops: CDR1 MNHEY, CDR2 SVGAGI. J gave up 7 bases and V 2 bases, and 5 bases lay outside the gene matches. The CDR3 is 14 residues long. CDR3 residues: CASSYLGGSNEQFF. CDR3 bases: TGTGCCAGCAGTTACCTAGGCGGGAGTAATGAGCAGTTCTTC.

This sequence joins TRBV2 and TRBJ1-5, with D hard to call. CDR1 is SNHLY, CDR2 FYNNEI, per germline. V lost 10 bases and J 6 bases, leaving 16 bases between the germline ends. This CDR3 is 13 amino acids long. In DNA form, the CDR3 reads TGTGCCACCAGCCTCTCCGGGTCTCAGCCCCAGCATTTT. Translated, it gives CATSLSGSQPQHF.